The 21 T cell receptor beta chains presented below share a single source sample, sequenced in a study of blood T cells in healthy people across ages. Primers used in a second PCR of roughly 7 to 11 cycles were a sample-barcoded 5' primer and a J-beta primer mix. TCRdb itself ran the 5' RACE reads through MiXCR, one entry per CDR3 protein. The table includes roughly 800,000 distinct CDR3 sequences, around 24% detected once. The same specimen was also included in a second study, on T cells of mothers and their children.

The sample was blood. These TCRs come from a boy aged 5 to 17 in good health.

This clonotype was seen more than once but under ten times. The rearrangement joins TRBV7-3 to TRBJ2-4; TRBD2 matches 10 bases. There are 17 residues in the CDR3. J was trimmed by 0 bases and V by 2 bases; bases with no gene match: 4. Germline lookup yields CDR1 SGHTA and CDR2 FQGTGA. This CDR3 reads CASSLGTSDVAKNIQYF. The CDR3 region has the DNA TGTGCCAGCAGCTTAGGGACTAGCGACGTAGCCAAAAACATTCAGTACTTC.

This clonotype was seen ten or more times. CDR3 region: CSASAPLGETQYF. The CDR3 DNA follows: TGCAGTGCTAGCGCTCCCCTAGGAGAGACCCAGTACTTC. The chain combines TRBV20-1 with TRBJ2-5; D not certain. Germline V gene data show CDR1 as DFQATT and CDR2 as SNEGSKA (reference sequence). V was pared by 3 bases and J by 4 bases, with 12 bases between. The length of the CDR3 is 13 residues.

This clonotype has only a few counts. This chain joins TRBV14 and TRBJ1-3; D is undetermined. The CDR3 spans 16 residues. The germline V gene encodes CDR1 SGHDN and CDR2 FVKESK. Trimming cost V 4 bases and J 0 bases, with 13 bases left between them. CDR3 amino acids: CASSPRGRSSGNTIYF. The CDR3 DNA reads as TGTGCCAGCAGCCCTCGAGGACGTAGCTCTGGAAACACCATATATTTT. The full variable domain, completed using reference TRBV14 and TRBJ1-3, is EAGVTQFPSHSVIEKGQTVTLRCDPISGHDNLYWYRRVMGKEIKFLLHFVKESKQDESGMPNNRFLAERTGGTYSTLKVQPAELEDSGVYFCASSPRGRSSGNTIYFGEGSWLTVV.

V is TRBV6-5 and J is TRBJ1-1, with 10 bases lining up with TRBD1. The CDR3 totals 15 residues. The V gene end was trimmed by 5 bases and the J gene end by 3 bases; junction bases not matched to a gene: 6. The V gene's germline CDR1 is MNHEY and CDR2 SVGAGI. The CDR3 sequence: CASSATGGKDTEAFF. The CDR3 nucleotides are TGTGCCAGCAGTGCGACAGGGGGCAAGGACACTGAAGCTTTCTTT.

The chain uses TRBV5-1 and TRBJ2-5; 9 nucleotides match TRBD1. V shed 4 bases, J shed 5 bases, and the junction held 9 bases outside the gene matches. The CDR3 runs to 15 residues. Germline lookup yields CDR1 SGHRS and CDR2 YFSETQ. In nucleotides, the CDR3 is TGCGCCAGCAGCAAAGTTCCAGGGACAGGGGAGACCCAGTACTTC. Amino acids: CASSKVPGTGETQYF.

The table lists this clonotype with a few counts. The DNA of the CDR3 is TGCGCCAGCAGCCAACCCCAACGGGACTATGGCTACACCTTC. Protein product: CASSQPQRDYGYTF. J is TRBJ1-2 and V is TRBV4-1, with D hard to call. Trimming shortened V by 2 bases and J by 3 bases, and 10 bases separated the two germline ends. Germline V gives CDR1 MGHRA, CDR2 YSYEKL. The CDR3 extends over 14 amino acids.

This chain connects TRBV14 to TRBJ1-1; TRBD1 is a possible D gene (5 bases). The germline gives CDR1 SGHDN, CDR2 FVKESK. CDR3 length equals 15 residues. Trimming took 4 bases from V and 6 from J, leaving 18 bases between them. The CDR3: CASSPFLGAMAEAFF. The CDR3 DNA is TGTGCCAGCAGCCCTTTCTTAGGGGCGATGGCTGAAGCTTTCTTT.

The chain uses TRBV5-1 and TRBJ2-5, with D maybe TRBD2 (6 bases). Trimming cost V 3 bases and J 0 bases, with 12 bases left between them. The CDR3 is 15 residues long. Germline lookup yields CDR1 SGHRS and CDR2 YFSETQ. Written as DNA, the CDR3 is TGCGCCAGCAGCTGGGGACGGGGGTACCAAGAGACCCAGTACTTC. Encoded protein: CASSWGRGYQETQYF.

The rearrangement joins TRBV12-3 or TRBV12-4 to TRBJ2-3; D is possibly TRBD2 (6 bases). V dropped 5 bases and J dropped 4 bases, with 13 bases sitting between them. This CDR3 contains 14 residues. In DNA form, the CDR3 reads TGTGCCAGCAGTGTGCGACTAGTCTCAGATACGCAGTATTTT. Protein sequence: CASSVRLVSDTQYF.

A few counts support this clonotype. The J gene is TRBJ2-3, the V gene TRBV10-3; weak D call: TRBD2 (6 bases). The germline V gene has CDR1 ENHRY and CDR2 SYGVKD. CDR3 size: 15 residues. Trimming left V 1 base short and J 0 bases short, with 8 bases between. The CDR3 reads CAISELGTSTDTQYF. As DNA, the CDR3 is TGTGCCATCAGTGAGTTGGGGACTAGCACAGATACGCAGTATTTT.

The rearrangement links TRBV20-1 to TRBJ2-5; no definite D call. The CDR3 consists of 11 residues. Germline V gene lookup returns CDR1 DFQATT and CDR2 SNEGSKA (reference sequence). V was clipped by 7 bases and J by 2 bases, with 8 bases between them. The CDR3 DNA is TGCAGTGTTTTACAGCAAGAGACCCAGTACTTC. It encodes CSVLQQETQYF.

This clonotype was recorded a few times. Just one base apart from a much larger clone, this may be a read error. This chain connects TRBV12-3 or TRBV12-4 to TRBJ1-5, with D perhaps TRBD1 (5 bases). V was shortened by 6 bases and J by 2 bases, with 8 bases between the two germline ends. The CDR3 extends over 13 amino acids. CDR3 sequence: CASSRDGNQPQHF. Written as DNA, the CDR3 is TGTGCCAGCAGCAGGGACGGCAATCAGCCCCAGCATTTT.

The chain couples TRBV11-2 to TRBJ2-6, with D uncertain. Per the germline V gene, CDR1 is SGHAT and CDR2 is FQNNGV. Trimming pared 2 bases from V and 4 bases from J, leaving 9 bases between. The CDR3 is 15 residues long. The CDR3 reads CASSLLRPGANVLTF. As DNA, the CDR3 is TGTGCCAGCAGCTTATTGAGGCCCGGGGCCAACGTCCTGACTTTC.

V gene TRBV21-1 combines with J gene TRBJ2-3; the table assigns TRBD1, which was not confirmed against the DNA. TRBV21-1 has pseudogene status. This CDR3 has 17 amino acids. The CDR3 loop reads CASSKALFEAGADTQYF. The DNA of the CDR3 is TGTGCCAGCAGCAAAGCGCTGTTCGAGGCGGGGGCAGATACGCAGTATTTT.

The sample holds a few counts of this clonotype. The rearrangement links TRBV20-1 to TRBJ1-4; D remains unclear. The CDR3 sequence is 15 residues long. The V and J ends lost 1 base and 3 bases respectively, with 12 bases between them. Germline assignment: CDR1 DFQATT and CDR2 SNEGSKA (reference sequence). The CDR3 reads CSARGSADSNEKLFF. CDR3 sequence (DNA): TGCAGTGCTAGAGGATCGGCAGACTCTAATGAAAAACTGTTTTTT.

This clonotype appeared a few times. The chain is built from TRBV18 and TRBJ1-5; possibly TRBD1 for D (5 bases). The V and J ends lost 6 bases and 4 bases respectively, with 10 bases between them. Per the germline V gene, CDR1 is KGHSH and CDR2 is LQKENI. The CDR3 totals 13 residues. CDR3 bases: TGTGCCAGCTCTAGACAGAAAAATCAGCCCCAGCATTTT. Translation: CASSRQKNQPQHF.

CDR3 loop: CASSLAGSPLYNEQFF. Here the CDR3 DNA reads TGTGCCAGCAGCTTAGCTGGCTCACCGCTTTACAATGAGCAGTTCTTC. The chain employs TRBV11-2 and TRBJ2-1; D remains unclear. Germline-derived CDR1 and CDR2 are SGHAT and FQNNGV. V was cut by 1 base and J by 4 bases, with 14 bases left in between. CDR3 length: 16 amino acids.

This clonotype has more than one count but fewer than ten. This chain uses TRBV21-1 with TRBJ2-7; TRBD1, the table's D call, lacks a check against the DNA. TRBV21-1 is assigned pseudogene status. The length of the CDR3 is 20 residues. Written as DNA, the CDR3 is TGTGCCAGCAGCATCCCGGCGGACAGGATCGGAGACAGGGTGAGCTACGAGCAGTACTTC. Its protein product is CASSIPADRIGDRVSYEQYF.

This sequence joins TRBV3-1 and TRBJ2-7, with 7 positions matching TRBD2. CDR3 size: 13 residues. The germline V gene encodes CDR1 LGHDT and CDR2 YNNKEL (reference sequence). The V segment lost 3 bases and the J segment 3 bases; nucleotides outside the gene matches: 2. This CDR3 reads CASSQPGGYEQYF. The CDR3 region has the DNA TGTGCCAGCAGCCAGCCGGGGGGCTACGAGCAGTACTTC.

The rearrangement uses TRBV20-1 and TRBJ1-2; 7 bases map to TRBD1. The CDR3 loop spans 12 amino acids. V lost 3 bases to trimming and J lost 8 bases; unmatched junction nucleotides: 6. CDR1 is DFQATT and CDR2 is SNEGSKA in the germline V gene (reference sequence). CDR3 sequence (DNA): TGCAGTGCTAGCGACAGGGCCGGAGGCTACACCTTC. This gives the protein CSASDRAGGYTF.

This clonotype was counted only a few times. This sequence joins TRBV15 and TRBJ1-4, with 10 bases identical to TRBD1. V shed 6 bases and J 8 bases; nucleotides not matched to a gene: 12. This CDR3 spans 16 amino acids. Germline CDR1 reads LNHNV; CDR2 reads YYDKDF (reference sequence). CDR3 in amino acids: CATSRRTGGQGEKLFF. CDR3 nucleotide sequence: TGTGCCACCAGTAGACGGACAGGGGGACAGGGGGAAAAACTGTTTTTT.